This T cell receptor beta chain was captured by sequencing in a study of cytomegalovirus exposure and HLA in healthy donors. Study conclusions and caveats: DRB1 showed the most TCR associations and HLA-C the fewest in a later analysis, as rates varied by HLA locus. Fewer N-insertions than the roughly 630-donor mean were reportedly shown by an Asian-associated ancestry cluster in a later analysis.

A remark on this clone: The target antigen is unknown.

With 60 Vbeta and 13 Jbeta primers, the PCR was carried out. Profiled with immunoSEQ multiplex PCR; TCRdb holds only in-frame clones, not every one. The sample consists of over 150,000 clones, over 80% of them appearing once. The CDR3 has 16 residues. Between the trimmed V and J ends, which lost 1 base and 0 bases, there was a span of 12 bases. Looked up from germline, CDR1 is KGHSH and CDR2 is LQKENI. The receptor was derived from a man aged 50-59 years in good health and CMV-seronegative. Material: PBMCs. The chain recombines TRBV18 with TRBJ1-1; D is possibly TRBD1 (6 bases). The CDR3 DNA follows: TGTGCCAGCTCACCACGATCTACAGGGATGAACACTGAAGCTTTCTTT. Translation: CASSPRSTGMNTEAFF.